This T cell receptor beta chain stems from a study of CXCR3-negative and CXCR3-positive naive CD8 T cells. Libraries were UMI-labeled 5' RACE TRB cDNA. For each CDR3 protein, TCRdb gives one entry from its re-call of the 5' RACE reads, without DNA. The data include 50,000 to 65,000 distinct CDR3 sequences; the top ten clones carry approximately 0.8%. This CDR3 region has 19 residues. Germline V lookup: CDR1 DFQATT, CDR2 SNEGSKA (reference sequence). With regard to this clonotype: Its antigen is not identified.

Whole-study results and caveats: The TRB CDR3s that CXCR3-positive naive cells carried were more hydrophobic than those of CXCR3-negative naive cells.

This TCR derives from a human donor in good health. Some clones in this sample may be carry-over from other donors' samples. Specimen: naive CXCR3+ CD8+ T cells from blood. Subset indicated: CD45RO-CCR7+CD27+CD95- naive CD8+ T cells expressing CXCR3 (TNR3+). This chain joins TRBV20-1 and TRBJ1-5; the D gene TCRdb calls, TRBD1, cannot be checked with no DNA. CDR3 region: CSARVPRRDTTIPNQPQHF.